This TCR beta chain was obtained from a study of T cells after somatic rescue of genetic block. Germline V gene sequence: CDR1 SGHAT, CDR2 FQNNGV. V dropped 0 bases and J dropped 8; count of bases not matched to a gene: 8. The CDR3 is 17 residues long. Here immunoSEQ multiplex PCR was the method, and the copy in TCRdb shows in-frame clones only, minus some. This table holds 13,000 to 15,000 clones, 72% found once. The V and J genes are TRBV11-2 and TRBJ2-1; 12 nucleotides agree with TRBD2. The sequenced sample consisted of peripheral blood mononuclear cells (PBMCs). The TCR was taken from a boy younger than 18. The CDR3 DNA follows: TGTGCCAGCAGCTTAGATACTAGCGGGGGGTTCTGGGATGAGCAGTTCTTC. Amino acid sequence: CASSLDTSGGFWDEQFF.